One and the same sample provided the 30 T cell receptor beta chains below, sequenced in a study of T cells in Graves' hyperthyroidism and ophthalmopathy (dated by TCRdb to the late 2010s). The library came from multiplex PCR. Sequencer: Illumina HiSeq 2000. Amplification of TCR beta CDR3 regions was carried out from RNA transcripts. A first-round RT-PCR of the TCR CDR3 used the HTBI primer set with the Qiagen OneStep RT-PCR kit. TCRdb redid the processing of the public reads, applying fastp at Q25 and MiXCR, and retained in-frame beta chains. Identical CDR3 protein sequences are pooled into one entry, listed with their most common genes and DNA. This sample comprises roughly 500,000 distinct CDR3 sequences, about 16% of them detected only once. The top ten clones comprise around 32% of the sample. Source material: blood. The receptors originated from a woman aged 30 to 39 with Graves' ophthalmopathy.

A single count supports this clonotype. The CDR3 coding sequence is TGTGCCAGCAGCTTAGCGGGGCCTTTCGACCTTCAGTACTTC. Protein sequence: CASSLAGPFDLQYF. The chain employs TRBV7-9 and TRBJ2-4, with D tentatively TRBD1 (5 bases). The CDR3 is 14 amino acids. Germline values: CDR1 SEHNR, CDR2 FQNEAQ (reference sequence). The germline V and J ends were trimmed by 0 bases and 11 bases, with 14 bases remaining between them.

The chain employs TRBV27 and TRBJ2-1; D may be TRBD1 or TRBD2 (5 bases each). The CDR3 extends over 14 amino acids. Germline V CDR1 and CDR2: MNHEY, SMNVEV (reference sequence). V was cut by 6 bases and J by 8 bases, with 17 bases left in between. CDR3 sequence: CASSRGPPWDEQFF. CDR3 DNA sequence: TGTGCCAGCAGCCGGGGACCCCCCTGGGATGAGCAGTTCTTC.

In this sample, this clonotype turned up many times. The chain carries TRBV18 and TRBJ1-2; D unclear. The CDR3 is 16 residues long. Germline V CDR1 and CDR2: KGHSH, LQKENI. Trimming shortened V by 4 bases and J by 1 base, and 16 bases separated the two germline ends. The chain's CDR3 is CASSQSRSPINYGYTF. The CDR3 coding sequence is TGTGCCAGCTCACAGTCCCGATCGCCGATTAACTATGGCTACACCTTC.

This clonotype was recorded many times. The chain joins TRBV28 to TRBJ2-7; D perhaps matches TRBD2 (6 bases). The CDR3 contains 13 residues. Trimming cost V 4 bases and J 7 bases, with 14 bases left between them. Germline values: CDR1 MDHEN, CDR2 SYDVKM. In DNA, the CDR3 is TGTGCCAGCAGTTCCCGGGACTCCGGGGAGCAGTACTTC. Protein sequence: CASSSRDSGEQYF.

CDR3 region: CASSIDPRYEQYF. CDR3 bases: TGTGCCAGTAGTATAGATCCGAGGTACGAGCAGTACTTC. J is TRBJ2-7 and V is TRBV19; D not certain. The CDR3 has 13 residues. V gave up 0 bases and J gave up 4 bases, with 7 bases separating them. CDR1 and CDR2 from the germline V gene are LNHDA and SQIVND (reference sequence).

The chain uses TRBV20-1 and TRBJ1-4, with D possibly being TRBD1 (5 bases). V lost 6 bases and J lost 8, with 19 bases in between. Per germline, CDR1 DFQATT and CDR2 SNEGSKA (reference sequence). CDR3 length equals 14 residues. The CDR3 nucleotides read TGCAGTGCCGCCGCAGGGTCGATTTTGGAAAAACTGTTTTTT. Its translation: CSAAAGSILEKLFF.

This clonotype was detected only a few times. The chain joins TRBV7-8 to TRBJ2-3; perhaps TRBD2 as D (6 bases). The CDR3 sequence is 16 residues long. Germline lookup yields CDR1 SGHVS and CDR2 FQNEAQ. The V and J ends lost 5 bases and 6 bases respectively, with 21 bases between them. CDR3 amino acids: CASSRADTREGDTQYF. CDR3 DNA: TGTGCCAGCAGCCGCGCGGACACGCGGGAAGGGGATACGCAGTATTTT.

This clonotype was counted many times. The J gene is TRBJ2-5, the V gene TRBV28; 8 bases agree with TRBD1. CDR3 size: 16 residues. CDR1 is MDHEN and CDR2 is SYDVKM in the germline V gene. Trimming removed 4 bases from V and 5 bases from J; junction bases left unmatched: 12. CDR3 in DNA: TGTGCCAGCAGTTACGACAGGGGACAACGTATCGAGACCCAGTACTTC. Amino acid sequence: CASSYDRGQRIETQYF. The whole variable domain, filled in from reference TRBV28 and TRBJ2-5, reads DVKVTQSSRYLVKRTGEKVFLECVQDMDHENMFWYRQDPGLGLRLIYFSYDVKMKEKGDIPEGYSVSREKKERFSLILESASTNQTSMYLCASSYDRGQRIETQYFGPGTRLLVL.

This clonotype was seen more than once but under ten times. The V call is TRBV6-2 or TRBV6-3, the J call TRBJ2-7, with 11 bases lining up with TRBD1. CDR1 is MNHEY and CDR2 is SVGEGT in the germline V gene. The CDR3 totals 18 residues. V was clipped by 3 bases and J by 0 bases; unmatched bases: 10. DNA for the CDR3: TGTGCCAGCAGTTATGCCGGGACAGGGGGTCGACACTCCTACGAGCAGTACTTC. This codes for CASSYAGTGGRHSYEQYF.

The genes are TRBV19 and TRBJ2-4; D is uncertain. Germline V gene sequence: CDR1 LNHDA, CDR2 SQIVND (reference sequence). V was pared by 3 bases and J by 0 bases, with 12 bases between. This CDR3 contains 16 residues. DNA for the CDR3: TGTGCCAGTAGTATCAACCAGCCCGAAGCCAAAAACATTCAGTACTTC. It codes for CASSINQPEAKNIQYF.

The table lists this clonotype with a few counts. This chain uses TRBV6-2 or TRBV6-3 with TRBJ2-2; D is uncertain. The CDR3 has 14 amino acids. Trimming shortened V by 8 bases and J by 7 bases, and 17 bases separated the two germline ends. Germline V gene data show CDR1 as MNHEY and CDR2 as SVGEGT. Here the CDR3 DNA reads TGTGCCAGCGGGTTGACTCTTGTTATCGGGGAGCTGTTTTTT. Amino acid sequence: CASGLTLVIGELFF.

The sample holds many counts of this clonotype. The J gene is TRBJ1-5, the V gene TRBV4-3; 10 bases map to TRBD1. V was clipped by 1 base and J by 2 bases; unmatched bases: 5. There are 17 residues in the CDR3. Germline values: CDR1 LGHNA, CDR2 YSLEER. The CDR3 DNA reads as TGCGCCAGCAGCCAAGGGCGGGACAGGGGAGGCAATCAGCCCCAGCATTTT. Its protein is CASSQGRDRGGNQPQHF.

This clonotype was observed at least ten times. V is TRBV20-1 and J is TRBJ2-7, with D perhaps matching TRBD2 (6 bases). CDR3 size: 15 residues. Deletions cut 5 bases from V and 2 bases from J, with 19 bases between. Per germline, CDR1 DFQATT and CDR2 SNEGSKA (reference sequence). CDR3 sequence (DNA): TGCAGTGCTCCGGACTGGGCGGGAACTACCTACGAGCAGTACTTC. It yields the protein CSAPDWAGTTYEQYF.

The gene calls are TRBV4-3 and TRBJ2-5; 7 bases line up with TRBD1. CDR3 length equals 17 residues. Per the germline V gene, CDR1 is LGHNA and CDR2 is YSLEER. V dropped 1 base and J dropped 4; count of bases not matched to a gene: 12. The CDR3 DNA reads as TGCGCCAGCAGCCAAGTTCCCTCCACAGGGGTAGGAGAGACCCAGTACTTC. Its protein product is CASSQVPSTGVGETQYF.

This clonotype appeared a few times. This rearrangement joins TRBV20-1 to TRBJ2-1; 9 nucleotides match TRBD2. This CDR3 comprises 17 residues. Per germline, CDR1 DFQATT and CDR2 SNEGSKA (reference sequence). V trimming: 4 bases; J trimming: 5 bases; junction bases outside the gene matches: 15. The chain's CDR3 is CSAMTTWREGWDNEQFF. The DNA for the CDR3 is TGCAGTGCTATGACGACTTGGCGGGAGGGGTGGGACAATGAGCAGTTCTTC.

The J gene is TRBJ2-1, the V gene TRBV5-1; D is perhaps TRBD2 (5 bases). V lost 0 bases, J lost 6 bases, and 16 bases lay in between. Looked up from germline, CDR1 is SGHRS and CDR2 is YFSETQ. The CDR3 consists of 16 residues. The CDR3 DNA reads TGCGCCAGCAGCTTGGCCCCGGGATTGGCCTCCAATGAGCAGTTCTTC. It specifies CASSLAPGLASNEQFF.

The chain has TRBV18 and TRBJ2-7; D might be TRBD1 (7 bases). Germline V CDR1 and CDR2: KGHSH, LQKENI. The length of the CDR3 is 15 residues. V lost 6 bases, J lost 2 bases, and 17 bases lay in between. The chain's CDR3 is CASSRGTVDTYEQYF. The CDR3 bases are TGTGCCAGCTCTCGCGGGACAGTCGATACCTACGAGCAGTACTTC.

This clonotype has ten or more counts. The V and J genes are TRBV20-1 and TRBJ2-1; the D call may be TRBD1 or TRBD2 (5 bases each). The V gene's germline CDR1 is DFQATT and CDR2 SNEGSKA (reference sequence). This CDR3 is 15 amino acids long. The V and J ends lost 3 bases and 10 bases respectively, with 22 bases between them. CDR3 sequence: CSASHRDAPILEQFF. As DNA, the CDR3 is TGCAGTGCTAGCCACCGGGACGCTCCCATCCTGGAGCAGTTCTTC.

This clonotype was found many times. V and J are TRBV28 and TRBJ1-2; 8 nucleotides line up with TRBD1. V shed 3 bases and J 7 bases; nucleotides not matched to a gene: 7. The CDR3 is 14 residues long. Per germline, CDR1 MDHEN and CDR2 SYDVKM. DNA of the CDR3: TGTGCCAGCAGTTTCCTGGACAGGGTGGTTGGCTACACCTTC. The encoded protein is CASSFLDRVVGYTF.

CDR3 coding DNA: TGTGCCAGCAGCTTAGTTTCGACAGGCAATCAGCCCCAGCATTTT. Its protein product is CASSLVSTGNQPQHF. The rearrangement uses TRBV7-2 and TRBJ1-5, with D possibly being TRBD1 (5 bases). Trimming took 1 base from V and 2 from J, leaving 9 bases between them. This CDR3 contains 15 residues. Germline V CDR1 and CDR2: SGHTA, FQGNSA.

This clonotype was seen ten or more times. The V call is TRBV7-2, the J call TRBJ2-7; a weak D match, TRBD1 (5 bases). The CDR3 runs to 13 residues. V was cut by 4 bases and J by 5 bases, with 12 bases left in between. CDR1 is SGHTA and CDR2 is FQGNSA in the germline V gene. The CDR3 region has the DNA TGTGCCAGCAGCTCCAGGGTGGGAAACGAGCAGTACTTC. It specifies CASSSRVGNEQYF.

The rearrangement links TRBV11-2 to TRBJ2-2; D ambiguous. The CDR3 loop spans 17 amino acids. Germline CDR1 reads SGHAT; CDR2 reads FQNNGV. The V end was cut by 0 bases, the J end by 1 base, with 12 bases between. The CDR3 DNA sequence: TGTGCCAGCAGCTTAGAGGGCCAGGCCCAGAACACCGGGGAGCTGTTTTTT. Its protein is CASSLEGQAQNTGELFF. The full variable domain, with the rest looked up from reference TRBV11-2 and TRBJ2-2, is EAGVAQSPRYKIIEKRQSVAFWCNPISGHATLYWYQQILGQGPKLLIQFQNNGVVDDSQLPKDRFSAERLKGVDSTLKIQPAKLEDSAVYLCASSLEGQAQNTGELFFGEGSRLTVL.

This clonotype was counted many times. The V gene is TRBV7-9, the J gene TRBJ2-1; D gene ambiguous. This CDR3 is 13 amino acids long. Germline assignment: CDR1 SEHNR and CDR2 FQNEAQ (reference sequence). V was clipped by 5 bases and J by 10 bases, with 15 bases between them. The CDR3 spells CASSQKQASEQFF. The CDR3 DNA sequence: TGTGCCAGCAGCCAAAAACAAGCCAGCGAGCAGTTCTTC.

The table lists this clonotype with many counts. The chain links TRBV30 to TRBJ1-1; D ambiguous. V shed 1 base and J shed 3 bases, with 9 bases lying between them. The CDR3 loop spans 13 amino acids. Germline CDR1 reads GTSNPN; CDR2 reads SVGIG (reference sequence). The CDR3 DNA sequence: TGTGCCTGGAGTGGCGAAATACACACTGAAGCTTTCTTT. Translated, it gives CAWSGEIHTEAFF.

This chain connects TRBV10-3 to TRBJ2-1, with D perhaps TRBD2 (5 bases). This CDR3 is 14 amino acids long. Trimming stripped 0 bases from V and 7 bases from J, with 10 bases between. Looked up from germline, CDR1 is ENHRY and CDR2 is SYGVKD. The DNA of the CDR3 is TGTGCCATCAGTGAGTCTATTGGCGGGAATGAGCAGTTCTTC. The encoded protein is CAISESIGGNEQFF.

This clonotype occurred many times. This rearrangement joins TRBV7-2 to TRBJ1-1, with a possible D match to TRBD1 (5 bases). The germline V and J ends were trimmed by 2 bases and 4 bases, with 14 bases remaining between them. The CDR3 runs to 15 residues. Looked up from germline, CDR1 is SGHTA and CDR2 is FQGNSA. The chain's CDR3 is CASSLYGTPSTEAFF. The CDR3 DNA reads TGTGCCAGCAGCTTATATGGGACCCCGAGCACTGAAGCTTTCTTT.

This chain links TRBV27 with TRBJ2-3; TRBD1 might be the D (6 bases). Trimming took off 3 bases at V and 0 bases at J, with 10 bases between the two ends. Germline CDR1 is MNHEY and CDR2 is SMNVEV (reference sequence). CDR3 length equals 15 residues. The CDR3 DNA reads TGTGCCAGCAGTTTTCCAGGGGCGAGCACAGATACGCAGTATTTT. Its translation is CASSFPGASTDTQYF.

This clonotype was picked up a small number of times. This sequence joins TRBV27 and TRBJ2-4, with D maybe TRBD2 (6 bases). Between the trimmed V and J ends, which lost 4 bases and 11 bases, there was a span of 15 bases. The CDR3 extends over 13 amino acids. Germline CDR1 and CDR2: MNHEY and SMNVEV (reference sequence). DNA for the CDR3: TGTGCCAGCAGTTCCACGCCCTCGGGAGTTCAGTACTTC. It codes for CASSSTPSGVQYF.

This clonotype was seen only a few times. The chain recombines TRBV20-1 with TRBJ2-1, with 9 positions matching TRBD2. The V gene end was trimmed by 4 bases and the J gene end by 8 bases; junction bases not matched to a gene: 15. This CDR3 comprises 16 residues. Germline CDR1 DFQATT, CDR2 SNEGSKA (reference sequence). CDR3 in DNA: TGCAGTGCTACCACAATTAGGATTAGCGGGAGATATGAGCAGTTCTTC. Amino acids: CSATTIRISGRYEQFF.

This clonotype occurred many times. The V gene is TRBV28, the J gene TRBJ2-7; tentative D call: TRBD2 (5 bases). Germline V lookup: CDR1 MDHEN, CDR2 SYDVKM. With 5 bases removed from V and 0 bases from J, the gap between germline ends came to 11 bases. CDR3 length: 14 amino acids. The CDR3, as DNA: TGTGCCAGCAGTGAAATAGCGCGCTCCTACGAGCAGTACTTC. It encodes CASSEIARSYEQYF.